One sample yielded the 8 T cell receptor beta chains listed below, sequenced in a study of cytomegalovirus exposure and HLA in healthy donors. The PCR ran on 60 Vbeta and 13 Jbeta primers. Here immunoSEQ multiplex PCR was the method, and the copy in TCRdb shows in-frame clones only, minus some. The specimen's table records about 72,000 clones. Input material: PBMCs. Receptors originate from a man between 40 and 49 years old in good health and CMV-seronegative.

The chain carries TRBV5-4 and TRBJ2-1, with TRBD1 identical over 11 bases. V lost 5 bases, J lost 6 bases, and 10 bases stayed unmatched. This CDR3 region has 16 residues. Germline CDR1 reads SGHNT; CDR2 reads YYREEE (reference sequence). The CDR3 DNA is TGTGCCAGCAGTCGTCCTCCCGGGACAGGGGGCAATGAGCAGTTCTTC. This translates into CASSRPPGTGGNEQFF.

The chain joins TRBV30 to TRBJ2-4; D gene unclear. Trimming cost V 8 bases and J 0 bases, with 8 bases left between them. CDR1 GTSNPN and CDR2 SVGIG come from the germline V gene (reference sequence). This CDR3 is built from 12 residues. For the CDR3, the DNA is TGTGCCGTAGAGGTAGCCAAAAACATTCAGTACTTC. This translates into CAVEVAKNIQYF. The full variable domain, its missing parts supplied by reference TRBV30 and TRBJ2-4, is SQTIHQWPATLVQPVGSPLSLECTVEGTSNPNLYWYRQAAGRGLQLLFYSVGIGQISSEVPQNLSASRPQDRQFILSSKKLLLSDSGFYLCAVEVAKNIQYFGAGTRLSVL.

The chain carries TRBV9 and TRBJ2-3; D possibly corresponds to TRBD2 (5 bases). The CDR3 runs to 13 residues. The V end lost 4 bases, the J end lost 4 bases, and 10 bases lay between the germline ends. The V gene's germline CDR1 is SGDLS and CDR2 YYNGEE. Here the CDR3 reads CASSPGSSDTQYF. Here the CDR3 DNA reads TGTGCCAGCAGCCCGGGGTCGTCAGATACGCAGTATTTT.

In DNA, the CDR3 is TGTGCCAGCACCCGGGGAGGGTCTGGCTACACCTTC. This translates into CASTRGGSGYTF. The chain combines TRBV9 with TRBJ1-2, with D unclear. This CDR3 has 12 amino acids. Germline V gene sequence: CDR1 SGDLS, CDR2 YYNGEE. V was trimmed by 6 bases and J by 7 bases, leaving 13 bases between them.

The chain recombines TRBV6-5 with TRBJ2-5; D might be TRBD1 (9 bases). The last part of the DNA fits TRBJ2-7 better; the J call may be wrong. This CDR3 contains 15 residues. Germline CDR1 MNHEY, CDR2 SVGAGI. CDR3 loop: CASRRGGQGIYEQYF. As DNA, the CDR3 is TGTGCCAGCAGACGGGGGGGACAGGGAATCTACGAGCAGTACTTC.

The chain links TRBV6-1 to TRBJ2-7; TRBD1 might be the D (6 bases). This CDR3 is 15 amino acids long. Germline lookup yields CDR1 MNHNS and CDR2 SASEGT. V was shortened by 0 bases and J by 5 bases, with 14 bases between the two germline ends. CDR3 loop: CASSEAEGGRNEQYF. For the CDR3, the DNA is TGTGCCAGCAGTGAAGCTGAAGGGGGAAGGAACGAGCAGTACTTC.

CDR3 protein: CASSLKGGNQPQHF. The CDR3 nucleotides are TGTGCCAGCAGCTTAAAGGGAGGCAATCAGCCCCAGCATTTT. This chain links TRBV13 with TRBJ1-5; D remains unclear. The CDR3 consists of 14 residues. CDR1 is PRHDT and CDR2 is FYEKMQ in the germline V gene (reference sequence). V gave up 2 bases and J gave up 2 bases, with 7 bases separating them.

J is TRBJ1-1 and V is TRBV18; 9 bases agree with TRBD1. CDR1 KGHSH and CDR2 LQKENI come from the germline V gene. The CDR3 contains 15 residues. V lost 2 bases to trimming and J lost 0 bases; unmatched junction nucleotides: 1. This CDR3 reads CASSPGDRVNTEAFF. The CDR3 nucleotides read TGTGCCAGCTCACCAGGGGACAGGGTGAACACTGAAGCTTTCTTT.